This TCR beta chain was obtained from a study of CD8+ T cells in alopecia areata. Study-wide results and caveats: Affected scalp, especially in alopecia totalis/universalis, had a higher clonality than normal scalp did. Scalp sequencing captures resident alphabeta T cells of normal skin too.

For this clone: Its antigen is unknown.

Cell sorting on a FACSAria was used to separate CD4+ and CD8+ T cells from the PBMCs. Reverse transcribed after extraction, RNA yielded cDNA as the sequencing template. Sequenced by immunoSEQ multiplex PCR; TCRdb stores in-frame clones only, minus some. The sample gives about 200,000 clones, about 61% of which show up once; under 5% is in the top ten. This clonotype was obtained from a human donor in good health. Material for sequencing was CD8+ T cells sorted from blood.

CDR3 amino acids: CASRYEGEQHNSPLHF. DNA of the CDR3: TGTGCCAGCAGATACGAAGGGGAACAACATAATTCACCCCTCCACTTT. The chain carries TRBV13 and TRBJ1-6; D is possibly TRBD1 (5 bases). Trimming cost V 6 bases and J 5 bases, with 17 bases left between them. Germline V lookup: CDR1 PRHDT, CDR2 FYEKMQ (reference sequence). The CDR3 runs 16 residues. The full variable domain, rest sourced from reference TRBV13 and TRBJ1-6, is AAGVIQSPRHLIKEKRETATLKCYPIPRHDTVYWYQQGPGQDPQFLISFYEKMQSDKGSIPDRFSAQQFSDYHSELNMSSLELGDSALYFCASRYEGEQHNSPLHFGNGTRLTVT.